The rows below give T cell receptor beta chains drawn from one sample of a study of blood T cell repertoires in COVID-19. Profiling relied on immunoSEQ multiplex PCR, and the TCRdb table lists in-frame clones only, not all of them. The top ten hold about 6.5% of the sample, which has tens of thousands of clones, 91% seen once. Sequencing was done on a sample of peripheral blood. Receptors originate from a man aged 50-60 years with active COVID-19. The CDR3 runs from the conserved cysteine through the conserved F or W. D genes are given only for firm matches. Clone size is given for some rows only: seen once, a few or many times, or a class if the clone is expanded.

size	V	J	D	CDR3	DNA
NA	TRBV5-1	TRBJ1-1	NA	CASSLDHLGTEAFF	TGCGCCAGCAGCTTGGATCATCTCGGGACTGAAGCTTTCTTT
NA	TRBV5-1	TRBJ2-3	TRBD1	CASSYGTASTDTQYF	TGCGCCAGCAGCTATGGGACAGCCAGCACAGATACGCAGTATTTT
once	TRBV4-1	TRBJ2-4	TRBD2	CASSQGLAFFTENIQYF	TGCGCCAGCAGCCAAGGACTAGCGTTTTTCACGGAGAACATTCAGTACTTC
NA	TRBV19	TRBJ2-1	TRBD1	CASSIEGLWGQFFF	TGTGCCAGTAGTATAGAGGGGTTGTGGGGACAGTTTTTCTTC
NA	TRBV30	TRBJ2-7	NA	CAWSHSGQEQYF	TGTGCCTGGAGCCACAGCGGGCAGGAGCAGTACTTC
few	TRBV4-1	TRBJ2-3	NA	CASSQDLGTDTQYF	TGCGCCAGCAGCCAGGACTTAGGCACAGATACGCAGTATTTT
NA	TRBV30	TRBJ1-3	TRBD1	CAWTPKDRLYSGNTIYF	TGTGCCTGGACACCTAAGGACAGGCTTTACTCTGGAAACACCATATATTTT
once	TRBV6-1	TRBJ2-7	TRBD2	CASSEIAGVSYEQYF	TGTGCCAGCAGTGAAATAGCGGGGGTCTCCTACGAGCAGTACTTC
NA	TRBV29-1	TRBJ1-1	NA	CSVAVWGETEAFF	TGCAGCGTTGCGGTTTGGGGCGAGACTGAAGCTTTCTTT
once	TRBV7-7	TRBJ2-5	NA	CASSSLTKGTQYF	TGTGCCAGCAGCTCCCTTACTAAAGGGACCCAGTACTTC
NA	TRBV2	TRBJ1-3	NA	CASSAGNTIYF	TGTGCCAGCAGTGCAGGAAACACCATATATTTT
NA	TRBV5-1	TRBJ2-1	NA	CASSQAPTYNEQFF	TGCGCCAGCAGCCAAGCGCCGACCTACAATGAGCAGTTCTTC
NA	TRBV2	TRBJ2-1	TRBD2	CASSQGLERGNEQFF	TGTGCCAGCAGCCAGGGACTAGAGCGGGGCAATGAGCAGTTCTTC
NA	TRBV7-9	TRBJ2-1	NA	CASSLLGVNEQFF	TGTGCCAGCAGCTTATTAGGGGTCAATGAGCAGTTCTTC
NA	TRBV5-1	TRBJ1-2	TRBD1	CASSRTGDGYGYTF	TGCGCCAGCAGCCGGACAGGGGACGGCTATGGCTACACCTTC
NA	TRBV2	TRBJ2-3	TRBD2	CASSTGLAGADTQYF	TGTGCCAGCAGCACCGGACTAGCGGGGGCAGATACGCAGTATTTT
NA	TRBV11-2	TRBJ2-7	TRBD1	CASSILGGQGRGYEQYF	TGTGCCAGCAGCATACTGGGAGGACAGGGAAGGGGATACGAGCAGTACTTC
once	TRBV11-2	TRBJ1-1	TRBD1	CASSDYPTGPMNTEAFF	TGTGCCAGCAGCGATTACCCGACAGGGCCAATGAACACTGAAGCTTTCTTT
NA	TRBV6-2/TRBV6-3	TRBJ2-7	TRBD2	CASSILAGGIYEQYF	TGTGCCAGCAGTATACTAGCGGGAGGGATATACGAGCAGTACTTC
NA	TRBV24-1	TRBJ2-1	TRBD1	CATGDSFTYNEQFF	TGTGCCACCGGGGACAGCTTCACGTACAATGAGCAGTTCTTC
NA	TRBV5-5	TRBJ2-3	TRBD1	CASSLGQGIGLDTQYF	TGTGCCAGCAGCTTGGGACAGGGAATAGGTCTGGATACGCAGTATTTT
NA	TRBV29-1	TRBJ2-7	NA	CSVAHRSSYEQYF	TGCAGCGTTGCCCACAGGAGCTCCTACGAGCAGTACTTC
NA	TRBV10-2	TRBJ2-7	TRBD2	CASSEPAGGLWEQYF	TGCGCCAGCAGTGAGCCAGCGGGGGGCCTCTGGGAGCAGTACTTC
few	TRBV19	TRBJ1-4	NA	CASSISATNEKLFF	TGTGCCAGTAGTATTAGCGCAACTAATGAAAAACTGTTTTTT
NA	TRBV6-4	TRBJ1-1	NA	CASSEEDTNTEAFF	TGTGCCAGCAGTGAGGAGGATACGAACACTGAAGCTTTCTTT
NA	TRBV7-2	TRBJ2-3	TRBD2	CASSLAGGVSTDTQYF	TGTGCCAGCAGCCTAGCGGGGGGGGTGAGCACAGATACGCAGTATTTT
NA	TRBV7-9	TRBJ1-3	TRBD1	CASSQYLTGGEDTIYF	TGTGCCAGCAGCCAATATTTAACAGGGGGCGAAGACACCATATATTTT
NA	TRBV12-3/TRBV12-4	TRBJ1-2	NA	CASSEQVNYGYTF	TGTGCCAGCAGTGAACAGGTTAACTATGGCTACACCTTC
NA	TRBV5-1	TRBJ1-1	NA	CASSLVVRTEAFF	TGCGCCAGCAGCTTGGTGGTGCGGACTGAAGCTTTCTTT
NA	TRBV7-6	TRBJ1-1	TRBD1	CASTRTGRNTEAFF	TGTGCCAGCACCCGGACAGGGAGGAACACTGAAGCTTTCTTT
once	TRBV2	TRBJ1-1	NA	CASSGESNTEAFF	TGTGCCAGCAGTGGAGAATCAAACACTGAAGCTTTCTTT
once	TRBV2	TRBJ2-7	NA	CASVRDTATYYEQYF	TGTGCCAGCGTTCGGGACACTGCGACCTACTACGAGCAGTACTTC
NA	TRBV7-2	TRBJ1-1	NA	CASSLLSVMNTEAFF	TGTGCCAGCAGCTTATTGTCAGTCATGAACACTGAAGCTTTCTTT
NA	TRBV4-1	TRBJ2-7	TRBD2	CASSHYSGGTYEQYF	TGCGCCAGCAGCCACTATAGCGGGGGAACCTACGAGCAGTACTTC
NA	TRBV5-5	TRBJ1-2	TRBD1	CASSPQGERDGYTF	TGTGCCAGCAGCCCCCAGGGGGAAAGAGATGGCTACACCTTC
once	TRBV29-1	TRBJ2-7	NA	CSTHQGSYEQYF	TGCAGCACTCATCAGGGGTCCTACGAGCAGTACTTC
few	TRBV2	TRBJ2-1	NA	CASSEARIGGNEQFF	TGTGCCAGCAGTGAAGCGCGAATAGGGGGCAATGAGCAGTTCTTC
NA	TRBV5-1	TRBJ2-3	TRBD2	CASSNGVPSGGTSTDTQYF	TGCGCCAGCAGCAATGGCGTTCCTAGCGGGGGTACTAGCACAGATACGCAGTATTTT